This TCR beta chain was identified during a study of blood T cell repertoires in COVID-19. Produced via immunoSEQ multiplex PCR; TCRdb's table is partial and in-frame only. Of around 200,000 clones listed, approximately 86% are singletons. A remark on this clone: The same CDR3 is also encoded by other DNA sequences in this sample.

This CDR3 is built from 11 residues. CDR1 and CDR2 (germline): MDHEN, SYDVKM. Trimming pared 6 bases from V and 5 bases from J, leaving 7 bases between. Source material: peripheral blood. V and J are TRBV28 and TRBJ2-5; D is unresolved. The clonotype comes from a middle-aged man with active or convalescent COVID-19. DNA for the CDR3: TGTGCCAGCAGATCTCTGGAGACCCAGTACTTC. Protein: CASRSLETQYF.